A selection of T cell receptor beta chains follows, all from one sample in a study of a mutant IDH1 vaccine in newly diagnosed glioma. Repertoires were generated with immunoSEQ multiplex PCR, while TCRdb's copy carries only in-frame clones and drops some. The data contain 35,000 to 45,000 clones, roughly 79% of them singletons. These receptors' antigens are unknown. The source was PBMCs, collected from a glioma patient whose treatment included an IDH1 peptide vaccine. All receptors derive from a woman in her thirties or forties with glioma. Some clones in this sample may be carry-over from other donors' samples. Each CDR3 is given with its conserved first and last residue. D genes are given only for firm matches. Expanded clones get a size class; other rows say once, few or many, or leave the size out.

CDR3: CAISAPEGLKLYF
DNA: TGTGCCATCAGTGCCCCGGAGGGTCTGAAGCTATACTTC
J: TRBJ2-4
size: NA
D: NA
V: TRBV10-3

CDR3: CATSRDSGVSSYNEQFF
DNA: TGTGCCACCAGCAGAGATTCGGGGGTAAGCTCCTACAATGAGCAGTTCTTC
J: TRBJ2-1
size: once
D: NA
V: TRBV15

CDR3: CASIPSSGSGNEQFF
DNA: TGCGCCAGCATCCCATCTTCGGGCTCAGGCAATGAGCAGTTCTTC
J: TRBJ2-1
size: NA
D: NA
V: TRBV5-1

CDR3: CASNPQGGTNTEAFF
DNA: TGCGCCAGCAACCCACAGGGGGGGACGAACACTGAAGCTTTCTTT
J: TRBJ1-1
size: few
D: TRBD1
V: TRBV5-1

CDR3: CASSLAGGRDEQYF
DNA: TGTGCCAGCAGCCTGGCCGGCGGGCGGGACGAGCAGTACTTC
J: TRBJ2-7
size: medium-sized
D: NA
V: TRBV4-2

CDR3: CASSWDISTDTQYF
DNA: TGTGCCAGCAGCTGGGACATTAGCACAGATACGCAGTATTTT
J: TRBJ2-3
size: NA
D: NA
V: TRBV7-9

CDR3: CASSFDQGQGDTQYF
DNA: TGTGCCAGCAGCTTTGATCAGGGGCAGGGGGATACGCAGTATTTT
J: TRBJ2-3
size: few
D: NA
V: TRBV5-6

CDR3: CASSYSVRGGNNEQFF
DNA: TGTGCCAGCAGTTACTCCGTTAGAGGGGGAAACAATGAGCAGTTCTTC
J: TRBJ2-1
size: NA
D: NA
V: TRBV6-5

CDR3: CASADRNNQPQHF
DNA: TGTGCCAGCGCGGACAGAAACAATCAGCCCCAGCATTTT
J: TRBJ1-5
size: NA
D: NA
V: TRBV6-5

CDR3: CASSYSSPSGDTQYF
DNA: TGTGCCAGCAGTTACTCCTCGCCTAGCGGGGATACGCAGTATTTT
J: TRBJ2-3
size: NA
D: TRBD2
V: TRBV6-8

CDR3: CASSSGARGTDTQYF
DNA: TGTGCCAGCAGTAGCGGAGCTAGGGGTACAGATACGCAGTATTTT
J: TRBJ2-3
size: NA
D: NA
V: TRBV27

CDR3: CASSLGTGDEKLFF
DNA: TGTGCCAGCAGTCTCGGGACAGGGGATGAAAAACTGTTTTTT
J: TRBJ1-4
size: NA
D: TRBD1
V: TRBV7-9

CDR3: CASSLDFGTGLYEQYF
DNA: TGTGCCAGCAGCTTAGACTTTGGGACAGGGTTGTACGAGCAGTACTTC
J: TRBJ2-7
size: NA
D: TRBD1
V: TRBV7-8

CDR3: CASSAIRTAAGGYTF
DNA: TGTGCCAGCAGTGCCATTCGGACCGCTGCCGGCGGCTACACCTTC
J: TRBJ1-2
size: NA
D: NA
V: TRBV25-1

CDR3: CASGYGADTQYF
DNA: TGTGCCAGCGGATACGGGGCAGATACGCAGTATTTT
J: TRBJ2-3
size: NA
D: NA
V: TRBV11-3

CDR3: CASSQAGTVQETQYF
DNA: TGTGCCAGTAGTCAAGCAGGGACGGTTCAAGAGACCCAGTACTTC
J: TRBJ2-5
size: NA
D: NA
V: TRBV19

CDR3: CSVGPRGTQYF
DNA: TGCAGCGTTGGCCCCCGAGGGACCCAGTACTTC
J: TRBJ2-5
size: NA
D: NA
V: TRBV29-1

CDR3: CSARTADIQYF
DNA: TGCAGTGCTAGAACGGCCGACATTCAGTACTTC
J: TRBJ2-4
size: NA
D: NA
V: TRBV20-1

CDR3: CASSGALGAGSKTFF
DNA: TGTGCCAGCAGTGGGGCCTTGGGGGCCGGAAGCAAGACTTTCTTT
J: TRBJ1-1
size: NA
D: NA
V: TRBV27

CDR3: CAISDHDRILSYEQYF
DNA: TGTGCCATCAGTGACCACGACAGGATCCTTTCCTACGAGCAGTACTTC
J: TRBJ2-7
size: NA
D: NA
V: TRBV10-3

CDR3: CASSLTGELFF
DNA: TGTGCCAGCAGCTTAACGGGGGAGCTGTTTTTT
J: TRBJ2-2
size: NA
D: NA
V: TRBV7-9

CDR3: CASSEGQGAEKLFF
DNA: TGTGCCAGCAGTGAAGGACAGGGGGCTGAAAAACTGTTTTTT
J: TRBJ1-4
size: NA
D: TRBD1
V: TRBV6-1

CDR3: CASSSGQGASYEQYF
DNA: TGTGCCAGCAGCTCGGGACAGGGTGCCTCCTACGAGCAGTACTTC
J: TRBJ2-7
size: NA
D: TRBD1
V: TRBV13

CDR3: CASSSTRGGKGNQPQHF
DNA: TGTGCCAGCAGCTCCACCCGCGGGGGAAAGGGCAATCAGCCCCAGCATTTT
J: TRBJ1-5
size: NA
D: NA
V: TRBV5-6

CDR3: CASSWVGGPDTQYF
DNA: TGTGCCAGCAGCTGGGTCGGAGGCCCCGATACGCAGTATTTT
J: TRBJ2-3
size: NA
D: NA
V: TRBV11-2

CDR3: CASTGEQGSNGELFF
DNA: TGCGCCAGCACTGGGGAACAGGGCAGTAACGGGGAGCTGTTTTTT
J: TRBJ2-2
size: NA
D: NA
V: TRBV5-1

CDR3: CASSWGQGGNTIYF
DNA: TGTGCCAGCAGCTGGGGACAGGGCGGTAACACCATATATTTT
J: TRBJ1-3
size: NA
D: TRBD1
V: TRBV5-6

CDR3: CASSLGTDTQYF
DNA: TGTGCCAGCAGTCTGGGGACAGATACGCAGTATTTT
J: TRBJ2-3
size: NA
D: NA
V: TRBV2